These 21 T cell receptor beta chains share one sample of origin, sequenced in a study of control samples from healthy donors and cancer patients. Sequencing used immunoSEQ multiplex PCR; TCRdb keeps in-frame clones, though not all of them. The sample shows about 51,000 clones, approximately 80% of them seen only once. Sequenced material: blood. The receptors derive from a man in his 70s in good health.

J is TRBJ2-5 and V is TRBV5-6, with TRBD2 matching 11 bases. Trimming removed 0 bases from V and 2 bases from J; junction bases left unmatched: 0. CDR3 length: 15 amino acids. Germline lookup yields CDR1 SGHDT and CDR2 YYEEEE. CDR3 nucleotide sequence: TGTGCCAGCAGCTTGGGACTAGCGGGGCAAGAGACCCAGTACTTC. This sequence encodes CASSLGLAGQETQYF. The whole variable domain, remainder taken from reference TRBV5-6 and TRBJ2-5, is DAGVTQSPTHLIKTRGQQVTLRCSPKSGHDTVSWYQQALGQGPQFIFQYYEEEERQRGNFPDRFSGHQFPNYSSELNVNALLLGDSALYLCASSLGLAGQETQYFGPGTRLLVL.

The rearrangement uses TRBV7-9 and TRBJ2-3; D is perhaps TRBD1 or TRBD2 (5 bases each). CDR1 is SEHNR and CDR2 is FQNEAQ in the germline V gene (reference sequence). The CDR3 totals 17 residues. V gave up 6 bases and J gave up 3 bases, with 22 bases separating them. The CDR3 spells CASSSPRGRSVTDTQYF. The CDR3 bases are TGTGCCAGCAGTTCTCCGAGGGGCCGATCCGTGACAGATACGCAGTATTTT. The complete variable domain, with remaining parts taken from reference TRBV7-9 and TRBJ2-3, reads DTGVSQNPRHKITKRGQNVTFRCDPISEHNRLYWYRQTLGQGPEFLTYFQNEAQLEKSRLLSDRFSAERPKGSFSTLEIQRTEQGDSAMYLCASSSPRGRSVTDTQYFGPGTRLTVL.

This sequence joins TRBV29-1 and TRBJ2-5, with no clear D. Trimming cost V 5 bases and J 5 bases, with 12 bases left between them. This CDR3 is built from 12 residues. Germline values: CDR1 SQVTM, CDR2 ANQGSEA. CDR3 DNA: TGCAGCGTTACTATAGGTGGGGAGACCCAGTACTTC. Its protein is CSVTIGGETQYF.

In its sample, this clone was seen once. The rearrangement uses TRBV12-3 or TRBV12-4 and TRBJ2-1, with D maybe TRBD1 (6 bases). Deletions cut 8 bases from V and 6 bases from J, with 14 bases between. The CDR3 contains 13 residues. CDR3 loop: CASSTGRANEQFF. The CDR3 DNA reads TGTGCCAGCTCGACAGGTAGGGCCAATGAGCAGTTCTTC.

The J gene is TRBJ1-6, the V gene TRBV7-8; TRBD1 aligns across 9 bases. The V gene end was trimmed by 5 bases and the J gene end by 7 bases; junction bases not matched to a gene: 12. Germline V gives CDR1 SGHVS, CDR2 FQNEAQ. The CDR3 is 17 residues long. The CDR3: CASSPRPGTGTNSPLHF. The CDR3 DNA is TGTGCCAGCAGCCCACGTCCCGGGACAGGGACCAATTCACCCCTCCACTTT.

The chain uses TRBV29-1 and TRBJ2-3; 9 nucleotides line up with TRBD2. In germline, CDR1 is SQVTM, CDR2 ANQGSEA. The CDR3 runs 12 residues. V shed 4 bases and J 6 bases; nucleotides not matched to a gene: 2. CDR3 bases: TGCAGCGTTGGCGGGAGGGGGGATACGCAGTATTTT. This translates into CSVGGRGDTQYF.

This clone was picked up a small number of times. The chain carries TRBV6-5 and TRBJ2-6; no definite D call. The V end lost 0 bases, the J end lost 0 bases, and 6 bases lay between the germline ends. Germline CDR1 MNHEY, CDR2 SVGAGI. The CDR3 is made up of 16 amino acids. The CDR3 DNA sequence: TGTGCCAGCAGTTACTCGTGGGGCTCTGGGGCCAACGTCCTGACTTTC. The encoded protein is CASSYSWGSGANVLTF.

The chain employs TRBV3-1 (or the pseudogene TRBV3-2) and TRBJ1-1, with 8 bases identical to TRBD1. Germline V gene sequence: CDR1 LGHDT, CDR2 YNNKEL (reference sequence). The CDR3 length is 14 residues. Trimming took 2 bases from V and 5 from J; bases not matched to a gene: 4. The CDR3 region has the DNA TGTGCCAGCAGCCAACAGGGGGCTGGGACTGAAGCTTTCTTT. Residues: CASSQQGAGTEAFF.

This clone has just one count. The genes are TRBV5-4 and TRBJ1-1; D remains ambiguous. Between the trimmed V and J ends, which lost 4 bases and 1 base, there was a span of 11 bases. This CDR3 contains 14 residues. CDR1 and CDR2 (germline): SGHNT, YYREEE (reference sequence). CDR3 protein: CASSPGLGNTEAFF. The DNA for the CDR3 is TGTGCCAGCAGCCCGGGGTTAGGGAACACTGAAGCTTTCTTT.

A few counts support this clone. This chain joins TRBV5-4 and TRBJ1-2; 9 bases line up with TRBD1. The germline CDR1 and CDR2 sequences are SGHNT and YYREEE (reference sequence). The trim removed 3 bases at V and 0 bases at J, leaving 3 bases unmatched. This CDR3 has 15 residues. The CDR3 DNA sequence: TGTGCCAGCAGCTGGGACAGGGCTACTAACTATGGCTACACCTTC. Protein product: CASSWDRATNYGYTF.

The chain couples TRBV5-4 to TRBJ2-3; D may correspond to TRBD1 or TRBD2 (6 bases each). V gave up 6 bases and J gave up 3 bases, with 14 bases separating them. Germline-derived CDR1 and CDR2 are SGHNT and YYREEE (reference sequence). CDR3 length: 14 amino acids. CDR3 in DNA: TGTGCCAGCACCGATAGGGGGGAAACAGATACGCAGTATTTT. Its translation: CASTDRGETDTQYF.

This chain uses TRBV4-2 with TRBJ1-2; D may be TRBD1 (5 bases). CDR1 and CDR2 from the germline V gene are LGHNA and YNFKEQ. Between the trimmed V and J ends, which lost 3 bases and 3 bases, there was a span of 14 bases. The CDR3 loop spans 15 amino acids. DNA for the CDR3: TGTGCCAGCAGCCAGGACCAGGGATCGGACTATGGCTACACCTTC. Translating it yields CASSQDQGSDYGYTF.

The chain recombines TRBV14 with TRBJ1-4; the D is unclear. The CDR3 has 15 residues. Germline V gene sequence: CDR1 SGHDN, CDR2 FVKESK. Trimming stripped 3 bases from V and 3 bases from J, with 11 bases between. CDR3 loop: CASSQHWQSNEKLFF. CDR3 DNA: TGTGCCAGCAGCCAGCATTGGCAGTCTAATGAAAAACTGTTTTTT.

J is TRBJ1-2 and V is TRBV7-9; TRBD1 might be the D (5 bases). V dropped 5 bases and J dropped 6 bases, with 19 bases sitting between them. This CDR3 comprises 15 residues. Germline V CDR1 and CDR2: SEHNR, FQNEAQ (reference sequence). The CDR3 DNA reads TGTGCCAGCAGCCTTAGCGGGGGGGTCCACAATGGCTACACCTTC. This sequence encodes CASSLSGGVHNGYTF.

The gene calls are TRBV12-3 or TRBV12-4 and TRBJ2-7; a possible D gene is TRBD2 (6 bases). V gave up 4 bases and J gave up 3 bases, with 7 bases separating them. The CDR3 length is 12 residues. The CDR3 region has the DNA TGTGCCAGCAGTTCGACTAGCTACGAGCAGTACTTC. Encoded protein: CASSSTSYEQYF.

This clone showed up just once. DNA for the CDR3: TGTGCCAGCAGCGACAGGGTTAACTATGGCTACACCTTC. As protein: CASSDRVNYGYTF. This rearrangement joins TRBV5-4 to TRBJ1-2; 7 positions agree with TRBD1. This CDR3 region has 13 residues. Germline V lookup: CDR1 SGHNT, CDR2 YYREEE (reference sequence). The trim removed 4 bases at V and 1 base at J, leaving 1 base unmatched.

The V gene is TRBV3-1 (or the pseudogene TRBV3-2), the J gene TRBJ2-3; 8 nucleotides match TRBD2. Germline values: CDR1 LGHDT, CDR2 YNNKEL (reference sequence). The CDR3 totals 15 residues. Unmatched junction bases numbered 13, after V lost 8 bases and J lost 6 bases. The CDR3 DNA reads TGTGCCAGCGACCAACCGGGGGGGGGCAGCGATACGCAGTATTTT. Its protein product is CASDQPGGGSDTQYF.

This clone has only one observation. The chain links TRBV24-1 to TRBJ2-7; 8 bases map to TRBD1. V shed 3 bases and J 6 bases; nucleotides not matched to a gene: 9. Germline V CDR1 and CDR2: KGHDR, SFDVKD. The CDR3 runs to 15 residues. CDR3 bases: TGTGCCACCAGTGATCGTGCAGGGGGCATTTCCGAGCAGTACTTC. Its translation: CATSDRAGGISEQYF.

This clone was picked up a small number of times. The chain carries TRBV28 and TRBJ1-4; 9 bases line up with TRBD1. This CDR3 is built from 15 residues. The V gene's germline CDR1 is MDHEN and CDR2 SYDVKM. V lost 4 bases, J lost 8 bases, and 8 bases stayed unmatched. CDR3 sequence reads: CASSWPGQGREKLFF. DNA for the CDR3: TGTGCCAGCAGTTGGCCGGGACAGGGAAGGGAAAAACTGTTTTTT.

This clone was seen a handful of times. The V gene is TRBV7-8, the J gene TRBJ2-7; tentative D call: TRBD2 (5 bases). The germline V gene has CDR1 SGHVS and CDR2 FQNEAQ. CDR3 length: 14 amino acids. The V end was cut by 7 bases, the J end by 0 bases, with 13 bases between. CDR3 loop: CASNAGRSSYEQYF. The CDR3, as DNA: TGTGCCAGCAATGCGGGCCGCAGCTCCTACGAGCAGTACTTC.

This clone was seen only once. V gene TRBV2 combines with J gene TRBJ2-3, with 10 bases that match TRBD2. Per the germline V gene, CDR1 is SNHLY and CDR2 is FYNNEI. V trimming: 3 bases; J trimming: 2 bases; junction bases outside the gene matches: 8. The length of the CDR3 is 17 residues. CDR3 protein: CASSDSSGGLITDTQYF. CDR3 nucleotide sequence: TGTGCCAGCAGTGATTCTAGCGGGGGCCTCATCACAGATACGCAGTATTTT.